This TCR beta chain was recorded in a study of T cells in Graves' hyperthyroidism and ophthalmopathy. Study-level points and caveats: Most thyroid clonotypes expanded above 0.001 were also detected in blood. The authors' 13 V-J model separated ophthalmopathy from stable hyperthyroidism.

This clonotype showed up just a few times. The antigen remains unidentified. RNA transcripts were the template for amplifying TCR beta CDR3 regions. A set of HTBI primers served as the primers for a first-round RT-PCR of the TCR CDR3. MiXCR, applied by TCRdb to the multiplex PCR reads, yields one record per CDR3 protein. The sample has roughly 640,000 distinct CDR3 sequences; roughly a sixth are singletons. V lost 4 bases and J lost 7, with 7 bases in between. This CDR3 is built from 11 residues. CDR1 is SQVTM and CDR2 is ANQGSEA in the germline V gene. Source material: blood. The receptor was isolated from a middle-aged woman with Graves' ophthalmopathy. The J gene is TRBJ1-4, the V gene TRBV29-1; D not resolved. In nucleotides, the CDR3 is TGCAGCGTTGGTTGGGGTGAAAAACTGTTTTTT. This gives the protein CSVGWGEKLFF.